The T cell receptor (beta chain) described here comes from a study of CXCR3-negative and CXCR3-positive naive CD8 T cells (dated by TCRdb to the late 2010s). With regard to the full study: About 150 million TRB reads were obtained in total, roughly 1.5 +/- 0.3 million reads per library. Data from about ten donors, pooled across two independent experiments, went into the diversity and physicochemical repertoire analyses. The TRBV-TRBJ cluster analysis covered naive subsets from 5 or 6 donors and memory cells from 3 donors. General findings and caveats noted by the study authors: Naive CXCR3-negative and CXCR3-positive cells from the same donor showed similar TRBV-TRBJ usage, whereas memory cells showed distinct patterns. Both naive subsets had comparably high repertoire diversity, while memory CD8+ T cells had much lower repertoire diversity. Because surface CD5, which is linked to self-reactivity in mice, was comparable between the naive subsets, TCR interaction strength was also inferred from TRB CDR3 physicochemical properties. Compared with CXCR3-negative naive cells, CXCR3-positive naive cells had TRB CDR3s with higher hydrophobicity (lower Kidera factor 4), lower energy, and higher strength and volume indices. Freshly isolated PBMCs were used for most assays because CXCR3 expression went down partially after cryopreservation.

In regard to this clonotype: Its specific antigen is unknown.

The CDR3 starts with the cysteine, ends with the phenylalanine, and has 15 residues. The record lacks a DNA sequence. The germline V gene provides CDR1 SGHTA and CDR2 FQGTGA. For each CD8+ T cell subset, flow sorting was done in triplicate, and about 300,000 cells per subset went directly into RLT lysis buffer. To keep memory contaminants out, a stringent definition of naive CD8+ T cells was applied: CD45RO-CCR7+CD27+CD95-. Peripheral blood mononuclear cells were isolated from buffy coats using standard density gradient centrifugation. A FACSAria III was used to flow-sort naive CXCR3-negative and CXCR3-positive CD8+ T cells. An RNeasy Mini Kit was used to extract total RNA from the sorted cells. Sequencing instrument: NextSeq 550. The Human TCR Profiling Kit (MiLaboratory) was used to make UMI-labeled 5' RACE TRB cDNA libraries. The full amount of extracted RNA was used for cDNA synthesis, and the full amount of resulting cDNA was used for PCR amplification. Libraries were prepared in parallel with an identical number of PCR cycles. As for the original processing: MIGEC and MiXCR extracted about 50,000 +/- 9,200 unique UMI-labeled TRB cDNA molecules per library, requiring at least two reads per UMI. On average, each library contained about 40,000 +/- 10,000 functional in-frame TRB CDR3 nucleotide clonotypes without stop codons. After downsampling to 5000 UMI-labeled TRB molecules per sample, diversity metrics, including normalized Shannon-Wiener and Chao1, were computed in VDJtools. For the central five CDR3 residues, VDJtools calculated physicochemical properties weighted by clonotype size, namely interaction energy, strength, volume and Kidera factor 4. Following TCRdb reprocessing, every CDR3 protein sequence forms one entry, and DNA is not provided. The V and J calls here are based on TCRdb, not the publication. This sample's listing comprises more than 50,000 distinct CDR3 sequences. About 1.6% of the sample lies in the top ten.

This clonotype originated in a human donor in good health. Some clones in this sample may be carry-over from other donors' samples. Sequencing was carried out using naive CXCR3- CD8+ T cells from blood. The cell subset or site label of this sample denotes: CD45RO-CCR7+CD27+CD95- naive CD8+ T cells lacking CXCR3 (TNR3-). The rearrangement combines TRBV7-3 with TRBJ1-1. This receptor has the CDR3 CASPAGCITNTEAFF.